Listed below are T cell receptor beta chains from one sample, sequenced in a study of blood T cell repertoires in COVID-19. Sequencing was performed with immunoSEQ multiplex PCR; in TCRdb, only in-frame clones are kept and a portion is missing. The table records a few hundred thousand clones, approximately 88% of them present only once. The sequencing sample was made of peripheral blood. These TCRs come from a woman aged 40-49 years who had recovered from COVID-19. The CDR3 runs from the conserved cysteine through the conserved F or W. A D gene is named only where the DNA matches it firmly. Rows may omit the clone size; those that give it use once, few, many or a size class.

D gene,V gene,J gene,clone size,CDR3 protein,CDR3 DNA
NA,TRBV2,TRBJ2-1,NA,CASTSSPGHTYNEQFF,TGTGCCAGCACCTCGTCCCCGGGACACACCTACAATGAGCAGTTCTTC
TRBD1,TRBV10-3,TRBJ1-1,NA,CAISEEGQINTEAFF,TGTGCCATCAGTGAGGAGGGACAGATAAACACTGAAGCTTTCTTT
NA,TRBV21-1,TRBJ2-7,NA,CASSIGGTGGFPPYEQYF,TGTGCCAGCAGCATAGGAGGGACAGGGGGTTTCCCTCCATACGAGCAGTACTTC
NA,TRBV18,TRBJ2-2,NA,CASAPPGVPNTGELFF,TGTGCCAGCGCACCGCCCGGGGTCCCGAACACCGGGGAGCTGTTTTTT
TRBD2,TRBV5-4,TRBJ2-3,NA,CASSPKGAGLAGSDTQYF,TGTGCCAGCAGCCCGAAGGGGGCGGGACTAGCGGGATCAGATACGCAGTATTTT
TRBD1,TRBV27,TRBJ1-1,once,CASSPGQSNTEAFF,TGTGCCAGCAGCCCGGGACAGTCGAACACTGAAGCTTTCTTT
NA,TRBV11-2,TRBJ2-2,NA,CASVKIQGPGTGELFF,TGTGCCAGCGTCAAGATACAGGGACCCGGAACCGGGGAGCTGTTTTTT
NA,TRBV5-1,TRBJ1-4,NA,CASTLGQSNEKLFF,TGCGCCAGCACCCTTGGACAGTCTAATGAAAAACTGTTTTTT
NA,TRBV27,TRBJ2-7,NA,CASSLRGGPSYEQYF,TGTGCCAGCAGTTTAAGGGGGGGTCCTTCCTACGAGCAGTACTTC
TRBD1,TRBV19,TRBJ1-1,NA,CASSPGTGTEAFF,TGTGCCAGTAGTCCCGGGACAGGCACTGAAGCTTTCTTT
TRBD1,TRBV24-1,TRBJ1-2,NA,CATRAGTGPFGYTF,TGTGCCACCAGAGCCGGGACAGGGCCTTTTGGCTACACCTTC
NA,TRBV18,TRBJ2-7,NA,CASSPRPGVSYEQYF,TGTGCCAGCTCACCACGGCCAGGGGTATCCTACGAGCAGTACTTC
TRBD1,TRBV2,TRBJ1-2,NA,CASSEQGGNYGYTF,TGTGCCAGCAGTGAGCAGGGGGGCAACTATGGCTACACCTTC
NA,TRBV6-5,TRBJ2-5,NA,CASREIETQYF,TGTGCCAGCAGGGAGATCGAGACCCAGTACTTC
NA,TRBV6-2/TRBV6-3,TRBJ2-1,NA,CASSSGLTEFF,TGTGCCAGCAGTTCGGGACTTACGGAGTTCTTC
NA,TRBV27,TRBJ2-4,NA,CASSPWAGNNKAKNIQYF,TGTGCCAGCAGTCCCTGGGCAGGGAACAACAAAGCCAAAAACATTCAGTACTTC
NA,TRBV5-1,TRBJ1-6,NA,CASSPEADSPLHF,TGCGCCAGCAGCCCGGAGGCGGATTCACCCCTCCACTTT
NA,TRBV12-2,TRBJ1-5,NA,CASRLSKHRGSNQPQHF,TGTGCAAGTCGCTTATCGAAACACAGGGGAAGCAATCAGCCCCAGCATTTT
NA,TRBV5-8,TRBJ2-7,NA,CASSWTATSGFSYEQYF,TGTGCCAGCAGCTGGACAGCCACCTCGGGATTTTCCTACGAGCAGTACTTC
NA,TRBV19,TRBJ2-2,NA,CASSIGLSGSNTGELFF,TGTGCCAGTAGTATAGGGCTCAGCGGGTCCAACACCGGGGAGCTGTTTTTT
TRBD1,TRBV28,TRBJ2-1,NA,CASSSLRDRGHNEQFF,TGTGCCAGCAGTTCCCTCCGGGACAGGGGGCACAATGAGCAGTTCTTC
TRBD1,TRBV5-8,TRBJ1-4,NA,CASSWGDRGDEKLFF,TGTGCCAGCAGCTGGGGCGACAGGGGGGACGAAAAACTGTTTTTT
NA,TRBV5-4,TRBJ2-7,NA,CASSIAVGVSYEQYF,TGTGCCAGCAGCATCGCAGTCGGGGTCTCCTACGAGCAGTACTTC
TRBD2,TRBV5-1,TRBJ2-7,once,CASTSGSSYEQYF,TGCGCCAGCACCAGCGGGAGCTCCTACGAGCAGTACTTC
TRBD1,TRBV7-8,TRBJ1-4,NA,CASSQVAWDPGTGPNGANEKLFF,TGTGCCAGCAGCCAGGTAGCCTGGGACCCTGGGACAGGGCCGAATGGTGCTAATGAAAAACTGTTTTTT
NA,TRBV30,TRBJ2-1,NA,CAWSVGRGNDEQFF,TGTGCCTGGAGTGTTGGTCGCGGGAACGATGAGCAGTTCTTC
TRBD1,TRBV28,TRBJ2-1,NA,CASSPIGTGIGNEQFF,TGTGCCAGCAGTCCCATCGGGACAGGGATTGGCAATGAGCAGTTCTTC
TRBD1,TRBV11-2,TRBJ2-2,once,CASSKGGTGGPGELFF,TGTGCCAGCAGTAAAGGGGGGACAGGGGGCCCCGGGGAGCTGTTTTTT
TRBD1,TRBV13,TRBJ2-7,NA,CASSLAGAWGQQNSYEQYF,TGTGCCAGCAGCTTAGCAGGAGCCTGGGGACAGCAGAATTCCTACGAGCAGTACTTC
TRBD1,TRBV4-1,TRBJ1-5,few,CASSPTGGNQPQHF,TGCGCCAGCAGCCCAACAGGGGGCAATCAGCCCCAGCATTTT
NA,TRBV15,TRBJ1-2,NA,CATSREQVGGYGYTF,TGTGCCACCAGCAGAGAACAGGTCGGAGGGTATGGCTACACCTTC
NA,TRBV5-1,TRBJ2-7,NA,CASSFGAGDEYEQYF,TGCGCCAGCAGCTTTGGGGCAGGGGATGAATACGAGCAGTACTTC
TRBD1,TRBV7-9,TRBJ1-1,few,CASSLTGGSNTEAFF,TGTGCCAGCAGCTTAACAGGGGGCTCGAACACTGAAGCTTTCTTT
TRBD2,TRBV25-1,TRBJ2-7,once,CAAGLAGEQYF,TGTGCCGCAGGGCTAGCGGGCGAGCAGTACTTC
NA,TRBV27,TRBJ1-1,NA,CASGGPGGPEAFF,TGTGCCAGCGGGGGACCGGGAGGGCCTGAAGCTTTCTTT
TRBD1,TRBV6-5,TRBJ2-3,NA,CASSYTGQDTDTQYF,TGTGCCAGCAGTTACACCGGACAGGACACAGATACGCAGTATTTT
NA,TRBV5-1,TRBJ1-6,NA,CASSLEDRSSYNSPLHF,TGCGCCAGCAGCTTGGAAGACAGGTCTTCCTATAATTCACCCCTCCACTTT
TRBD2,TRBV3-1/TRBV3-2,TRBJ2-3,NA,CASSRLAGGTDTQYF,TGTGCCAGCAGCCGACTAGCGGGAGGCACAGATACGCAGTATTTT
NA,TRBV5-1,TRBJ1-1,NA,CASSILGQNTEAFF,TGCGCCAGCAGCATCCTTGGACAGAACACTGAAGCTTTCTTT
TRBD2,TRBV10-3,TRBJ2-7,NA,CAISELASGSYEQYF,TGTGCCATCAGTGAGTTGGCTAGCGGATCCTACGAGCAGTACTTC
TRBD2,TRBV30,TRBJ2-2,NA,CAWSVEASGIWALNTGELFF,TGTGCCTGGAGTGTAGAGGCTAGCGGGATTTGGGCCCTCAACACCGGGGAGCTGTTTTTT
TRBD2,TRBV5-5,TRBJ2-1,NA,CASSSELAASYNEQFF,TGTGCCAGCAGCTCTGAACTAGCGGCCTCCTACAATGAGCAGTTCTTC
NA,TRBV5-4,TRBJ1-2,NA,CASSPATGGYGYTF,TGTGCCAGCAGCCCAGCGACAGGCGGCTATGGCTACACCTTC
NA,TRBV6-1,TRBJ1-5,once,CASRRDRYSNQPQHF,TGTGCCAGCAGGCGGGACCGATATAGCAATCAGCCCCAGCATTTT
TRBD1,TRBV2,TRBJ1-1,NA,CASSARQGWGTEAFF,TGTGCCAGCAGCGCACGACAGGGTTGGGGAACTGAAGCTTTCTTT
NA,TRBV4-2,TRBJ2-2,NA,CASSNTGTNTGELFF,TGTGCCAGCAGCAACACCGGGACAAACACCGGGGAGCTGTTTTTT
TRBD1,TRBV2,TRBJ1-3,NA,CASSASGQIGNTIYF,TGTGCCAGCAGTGCCTCGGGACAGATTGGAAACACCATATATTTT
NA,TRBV7-9,TRBJ2-1,once,CASSLLEGYNEQFF,TGTGCCAGCAGTTTACTGGAGGGGTACAATGAGCAGTTCTTC
NA,TRBV30,TRBJ1-1,NA,CAWSVLITEAFF,TGTGCCTGGAGTGTACTCATTACTGAAGCTTTCTTT
TRBD2,TRBV7-2,TRBJ2-2,NA,CASSLYTAGDSGELFF,TGTGCCAGCAGCTTGTATACAGCGGGAGACTCCGGGGAGCTGTTTTTT
NA,TRBV10-2,TRBJ1-1,NA,CASSADSNTEAFF,TGCGCCAGCAGTGCCGACTCGAACACTGAAGCTTTCTTT
NA,TRBV28,TRBJ1-1,NA,CASSFPTETEAFF,TGTGCCAGCAGTTTCCCGACTGAGACCGAAGCTTTCTTT
NA,TRBV27,TRBJ1-1,NA,CASSTPRQLRNTEAFF,TGTGCCAGCTCTACCCCGAGGCAACTTAGGAACACTGAAGCTTTCTTT